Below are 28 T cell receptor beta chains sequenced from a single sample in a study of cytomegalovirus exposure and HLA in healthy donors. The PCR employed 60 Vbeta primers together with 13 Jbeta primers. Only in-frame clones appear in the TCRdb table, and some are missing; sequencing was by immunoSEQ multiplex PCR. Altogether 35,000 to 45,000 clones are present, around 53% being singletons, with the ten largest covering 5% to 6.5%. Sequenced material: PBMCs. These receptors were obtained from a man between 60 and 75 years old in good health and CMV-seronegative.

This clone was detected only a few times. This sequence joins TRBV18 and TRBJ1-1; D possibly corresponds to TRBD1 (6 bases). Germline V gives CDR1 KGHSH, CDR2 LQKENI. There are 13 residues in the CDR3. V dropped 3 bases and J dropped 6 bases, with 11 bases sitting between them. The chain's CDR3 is CASSPDRFSEAFF. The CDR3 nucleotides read TGTGCCAGCTCACCGGACAGATTCTCTGAAGCTTTCTTT.

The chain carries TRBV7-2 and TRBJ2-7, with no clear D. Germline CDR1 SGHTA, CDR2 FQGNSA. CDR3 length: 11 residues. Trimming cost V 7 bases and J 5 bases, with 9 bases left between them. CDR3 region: CASILLNEQYF. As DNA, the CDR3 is TGTGCCAGCATACTTCTGAACGAGCAGTACTTC.

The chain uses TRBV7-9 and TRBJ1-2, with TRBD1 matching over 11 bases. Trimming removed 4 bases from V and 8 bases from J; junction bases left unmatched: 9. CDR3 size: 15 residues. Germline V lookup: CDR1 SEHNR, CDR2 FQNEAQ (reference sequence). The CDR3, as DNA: TGTGCCAGCAGCTACGTGGACAGGGGGCTTTACGGCTACACCTTC. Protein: CASSYVDRGLYGYTF.

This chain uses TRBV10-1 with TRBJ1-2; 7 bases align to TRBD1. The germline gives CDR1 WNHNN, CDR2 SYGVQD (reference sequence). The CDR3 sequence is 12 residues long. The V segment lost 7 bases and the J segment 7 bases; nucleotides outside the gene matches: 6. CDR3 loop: CASKEGASGYTF. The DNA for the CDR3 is TGCGCCAGCAAAGAGGGGGCGAGTGGCTACACCTTC.

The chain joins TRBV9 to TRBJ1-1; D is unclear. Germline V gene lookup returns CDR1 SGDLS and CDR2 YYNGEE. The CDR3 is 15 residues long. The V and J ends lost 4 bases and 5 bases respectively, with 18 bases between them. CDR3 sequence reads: CASSRREGKVTEAFF. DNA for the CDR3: TGTGCCAGCAGCCGCCGGGAGGGAAAAGTTACTGAAGCTTTCTTT.

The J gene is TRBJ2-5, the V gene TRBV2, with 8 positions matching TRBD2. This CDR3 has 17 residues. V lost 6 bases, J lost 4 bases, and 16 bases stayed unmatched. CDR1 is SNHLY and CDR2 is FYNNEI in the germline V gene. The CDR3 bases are TGTGCCAGCAGAGCTCCACTAGCGGCATTACAAGGAGAGACCCAGTACTTC. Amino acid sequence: CASRAPLAALQGETQYF.

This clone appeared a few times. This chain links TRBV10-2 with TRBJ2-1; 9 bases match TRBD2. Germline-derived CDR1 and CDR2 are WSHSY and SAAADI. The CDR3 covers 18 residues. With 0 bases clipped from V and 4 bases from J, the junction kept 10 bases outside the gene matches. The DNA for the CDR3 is TGCGCCAGCAGTGAGTCGTGGCGGGAGGGCGATCGGTACAATGAGCAGTTCTTC. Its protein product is CASSESWREGDRYNEQFF.

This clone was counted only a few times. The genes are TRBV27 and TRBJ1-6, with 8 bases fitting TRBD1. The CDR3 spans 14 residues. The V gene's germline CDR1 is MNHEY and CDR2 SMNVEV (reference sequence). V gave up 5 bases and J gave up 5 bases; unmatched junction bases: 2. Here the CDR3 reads CASSNRGNNSPLHF. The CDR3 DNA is TGTGCCAGCAGTAACAGGGGGAATAATTCACCCCTCCACTTT.

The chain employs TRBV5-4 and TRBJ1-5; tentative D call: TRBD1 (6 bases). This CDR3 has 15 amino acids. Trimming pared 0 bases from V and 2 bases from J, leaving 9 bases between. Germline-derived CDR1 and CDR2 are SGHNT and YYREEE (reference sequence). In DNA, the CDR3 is TGTGCCAGCAGCTTGGCTCCAGGGGGCAATCAGCCCCAGCATTTT. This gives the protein CASSLAPGGNQPQHF.

The chain's CDR3 is CASSYGTSGSNEQFF. The CDR3 bases are TGCGCCAGCAGTTACGGGACTAGCGGGAGCAATGAGCAGTTCTTC. The gene calls are TRBV5-1 and TRBJ2-1; 14 nucleotides align to TRBD2. Germline values: CDR1 SGHRS, CDR2 YFSETQ. J gave up 6 bases and V 5 bases, and 4 bases lay outside the gene matches. This CDR3 has 15 residues.

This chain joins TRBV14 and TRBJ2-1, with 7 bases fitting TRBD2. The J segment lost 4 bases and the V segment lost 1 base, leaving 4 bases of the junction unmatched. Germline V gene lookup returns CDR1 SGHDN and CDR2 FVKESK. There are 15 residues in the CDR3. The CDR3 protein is CASSQAVAGYNEQFF. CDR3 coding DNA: TGTGCCAGCAGCCAAGCAGTAGCGGGTTACAATGAGCAGTTCTTC.

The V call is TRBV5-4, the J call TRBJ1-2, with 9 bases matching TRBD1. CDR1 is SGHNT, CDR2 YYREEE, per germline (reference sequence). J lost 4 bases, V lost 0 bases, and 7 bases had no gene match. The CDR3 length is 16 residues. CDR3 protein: CASSLGQGGNVYGYTF. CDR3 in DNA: TGTGCCAGCAGCTTGGGACAGGGGGGAAATGTCTATGGCTACACCTTC.

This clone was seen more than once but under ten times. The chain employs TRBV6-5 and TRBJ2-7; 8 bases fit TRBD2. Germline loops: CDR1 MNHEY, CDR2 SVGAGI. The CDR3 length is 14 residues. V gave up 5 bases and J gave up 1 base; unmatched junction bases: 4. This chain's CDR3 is CASSRSGSSYEQYF. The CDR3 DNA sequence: TGTGCCAGCAGTAGGAGCGGGAGTTCCTACGAGCAGTACTTC.

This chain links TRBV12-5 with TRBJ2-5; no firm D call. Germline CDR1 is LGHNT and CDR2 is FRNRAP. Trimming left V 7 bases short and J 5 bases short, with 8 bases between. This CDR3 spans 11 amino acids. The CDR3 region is CASASLETQYF. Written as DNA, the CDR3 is TGTGCTAGTGCCTCCCTGGAGACCCAGTACTTC.

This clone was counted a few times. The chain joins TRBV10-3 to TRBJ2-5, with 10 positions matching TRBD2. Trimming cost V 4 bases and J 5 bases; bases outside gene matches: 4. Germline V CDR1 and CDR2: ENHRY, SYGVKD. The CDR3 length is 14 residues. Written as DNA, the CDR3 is TGTGCCATCAGTGTAGCGGGAGGAGCGGAGACCCAGTACTTC. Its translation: CAISVAGGAETQYF.

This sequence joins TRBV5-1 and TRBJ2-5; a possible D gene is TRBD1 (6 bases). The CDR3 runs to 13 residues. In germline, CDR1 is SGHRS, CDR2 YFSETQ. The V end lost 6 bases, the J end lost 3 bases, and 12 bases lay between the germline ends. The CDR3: CASNRQVKETQYF. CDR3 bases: TGCGCCAGCAATAGACAGGTGAAAGAGACCCAGTACTTC.

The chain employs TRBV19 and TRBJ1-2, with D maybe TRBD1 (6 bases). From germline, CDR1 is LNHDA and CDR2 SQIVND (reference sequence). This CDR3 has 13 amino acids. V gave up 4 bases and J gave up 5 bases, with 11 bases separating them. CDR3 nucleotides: TGTGCCAGTAGTACCCAACAGGGTTATGGCTACACCTTC. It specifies CASSTQQGYGYTF.

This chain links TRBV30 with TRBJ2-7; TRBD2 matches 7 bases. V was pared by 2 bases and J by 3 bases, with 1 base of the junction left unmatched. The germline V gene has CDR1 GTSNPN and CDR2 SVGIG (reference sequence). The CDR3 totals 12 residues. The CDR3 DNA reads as TGTGCCTGGAGTTCGGGGGGCTACGAGCAGTACTTC. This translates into CAWSSGGYEQYF.

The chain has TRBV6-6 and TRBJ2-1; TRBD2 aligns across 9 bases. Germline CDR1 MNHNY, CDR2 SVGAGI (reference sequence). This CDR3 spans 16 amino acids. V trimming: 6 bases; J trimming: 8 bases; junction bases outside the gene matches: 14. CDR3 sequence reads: CASSQPGLAQQDEQFF. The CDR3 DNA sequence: TGTGCCAGCAGCCAACCGGGACTAGCCCAACAGGATGAGCAGTTCTTC.

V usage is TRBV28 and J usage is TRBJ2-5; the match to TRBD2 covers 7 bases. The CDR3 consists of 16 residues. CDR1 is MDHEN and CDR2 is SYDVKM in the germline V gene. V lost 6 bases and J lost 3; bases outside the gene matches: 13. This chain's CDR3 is CASSLPGWGGEETQYF. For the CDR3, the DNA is TGTGCCAGCAGCCTCCCGGGGTGGGGAGGGGAAGAGACCCAGTACTTC. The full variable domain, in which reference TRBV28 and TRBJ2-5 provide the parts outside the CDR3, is DVKVTQSSRYLVKRTGEKVFLECVQDMDHENMFWYRQDPGLGLRLIYFSYDVKMKEKGDIPEGYSVSREKKERFSLILESASTNQTSMYLCASSLPGWGGEETQYFGPGTRLLVL.

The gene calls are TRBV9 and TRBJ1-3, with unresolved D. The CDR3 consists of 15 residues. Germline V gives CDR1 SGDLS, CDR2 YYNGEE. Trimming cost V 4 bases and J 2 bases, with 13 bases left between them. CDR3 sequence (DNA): TGTGCCAGCAGCCCATCCGGTGAGCCTGGAAACACCATATATTTT. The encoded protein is CASSPSGEPGNTIYF.

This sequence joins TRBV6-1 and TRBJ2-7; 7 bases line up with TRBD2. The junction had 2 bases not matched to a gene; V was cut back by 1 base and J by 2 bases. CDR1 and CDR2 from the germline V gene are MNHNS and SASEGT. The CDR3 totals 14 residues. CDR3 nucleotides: TGTGCCAGCAGTGAAGGGGGGGGGACCTACGAGCAGTACTTC. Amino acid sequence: CASSEGGGTYEQYF.

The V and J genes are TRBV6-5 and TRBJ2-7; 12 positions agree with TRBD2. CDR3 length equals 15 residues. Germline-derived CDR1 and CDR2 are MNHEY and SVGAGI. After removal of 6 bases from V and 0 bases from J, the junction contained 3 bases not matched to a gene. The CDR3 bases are TGTGCCAGCAGAAGGACTAGCGGGAACTCCTACGAGCAGTACTTC. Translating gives CASRRTSGNSYEQYF.

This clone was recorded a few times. The CDR3 sequence is CASSQDGQGARGYTF. The CDR3 DNA is TGCGCCAGCAGCCAAGATGGACAGGGGGCTCGGGGCTACACCTTC. The chain uses TRBV4-1 and TRBJ1-2; TRBD1 matches at 11 bases. This CDR3 is built from 15 residues. Germline loops: CDR1 MGHRA, CDR2 YSYEKL. Trimming at V came to 0 bases and at J to 8 bases, leaving 5 bases not matched to a gene.

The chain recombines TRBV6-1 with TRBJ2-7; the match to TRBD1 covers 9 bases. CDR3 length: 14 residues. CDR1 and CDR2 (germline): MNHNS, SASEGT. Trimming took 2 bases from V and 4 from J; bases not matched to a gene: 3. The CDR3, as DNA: TGTGCCAGCAGTGAAATACAGGGGGCTTACGAGCAGTACTTC. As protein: CASSEIQGAYEQYF.

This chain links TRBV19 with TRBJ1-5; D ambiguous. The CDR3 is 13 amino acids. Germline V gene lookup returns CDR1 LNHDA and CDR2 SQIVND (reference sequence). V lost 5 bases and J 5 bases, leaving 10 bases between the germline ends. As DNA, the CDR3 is TGTGCCAGTAGTGGGGAGGATCATCAGCCCCAGCATTTT. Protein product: CASSGEDHQPQHF.

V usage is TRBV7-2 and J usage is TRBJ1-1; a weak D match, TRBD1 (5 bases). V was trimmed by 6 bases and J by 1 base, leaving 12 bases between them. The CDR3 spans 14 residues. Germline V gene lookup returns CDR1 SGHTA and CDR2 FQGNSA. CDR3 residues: CASSFDSGNTEAFF. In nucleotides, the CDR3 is TGTGCCAGCAGTTTCGACAGTGGGAACACTGAAGCTTTCTTT.

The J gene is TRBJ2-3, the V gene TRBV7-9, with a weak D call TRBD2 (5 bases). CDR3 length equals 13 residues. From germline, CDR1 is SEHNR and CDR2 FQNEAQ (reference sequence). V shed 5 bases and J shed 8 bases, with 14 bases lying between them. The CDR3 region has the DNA TGTGCCAGCAGCCTGAAGAATCGGGGTACGCAGTATTTT. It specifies CASSLKNRGTQYF.